The clone carrying this T cell receptor beta chain has just one count. The length of the CDR3 is 16 residues. CDR1 is MNHEY and CDR2 is SMNVEV in the germline V gene (reference sequence). After removal of 8 bases from V and 0 bases from J, the junction contained 12 bases not matched to a gene. The source of the sample is a study of T cell responses to AZD1222 COVID-19 vaccine. This table comes from immunoSEQ multiplex PCR, and its TCRdb copy is limited to in-frame clones, with some not included. The sample shows around 140,000 clones, roughly 90% of them seen only once. V and J are TRBV27 and TRBJ1-2; 7 positions match TRBD1. The sequence was obtained from an adult who received the AZD1222 COVID-19 vaccine. The sample in question was peripheral blood, obtained 28 days after the second AZD1222 dose. CDR3 nucleotides: TGTGCCAGCGGGTTCTCTCAGGGGGAGACTAACTATGGCTACACCTTC. Amino acids: CASGFSQGETNYGYTF.